This T cell receptor (beta chain) comes out of a study of T cells in Graves' hyperthyroidism and ophthalmopathy. Study outcomes and limitations: In the analysis, a 13 V-J model separated ophthalmopathy from stable hyperthyroidism. Most expanded thyroid clonotypes above 0.001 recurred in blood.

The source material, RNA transcripts, was used to amplify TCR beta CDR3 regions. With the HTBI primer set, the TCR CDR3 went through a first round of RT-PCR. TCRdb reprocessed the multiplex PCR reads with MiXCR, giving one entry per CDR3 protein. Here the sample spans around 190,000 distinct CDR3 sequences, around a sixth being singletons. Germline CDR1 is SEHNR and CDR2 is FQNEAQ (reference sequence). The CDR3 is 14 amino acids. V was pared by 5 bases and J by 10 bases, with 6 bases of the junction left unmatched. On this clonotype: The antigen remains unidentified.

The chain combines TRBV7-9 with TRBJ1-6; TRBD1 agrees at 9 bases. Sequencing used blood. This TCR came from a woman in her fifties or sixties with Graves' hyperthyroidism. CDR3 sequence reads: CASSPQGASSPLHF. In DNA, the CDR3 is TGTGCCAGCAGCCCACAGGGGGCCAGCTCACCCCTCCACTTT.